These 18 T cell receptor beta chains originate from one sample sequenced in a study of early T cells in non-severe SARS-CoV-2 infection. TCRdb re-analysed the 5' RACE reads in MiXCR, keeping a single row per CDR3 protein. The table lists 90,000 to 120,000 distinct CDR3 sequences, 11% of them singletons. The source material was whole blood. The source is an adult who was a healthcare worker with PCR-confirmed SARS-CoV-2 infection or an uninfected control (not recorded which).

The V call is TRBV20-1, the J call TRBJ1-2; possible D gene TRBD1, 5 bases. The germline V and J ends were trimmed by 0 bases and 8 bases, with 22 bases remaining between them. CDR1 is DFQATT and CDR2 is SNEGSKA in the germline V gene (reference sequence). The CDR3 is made up of 16 amino acids. CDR3 nucleotide sequence: TGCAGTGCTAGAGACCTCCCGGGACGGGCGGAGTTGGGCTACACCTTC. Its protein product is CSARDLPGRAELGYTF.

The chain has TRBV10-2 and TRBJ2-3; D is unresolved. V was clipped by 3 bases and J by 2 bases, with 12 bases between them. The germline V gene encodes CDR1 WSHSY and CDR2 SAAADI. The CDR3 has 15 residues. This CDR3 is CASSESRPSTDTQYF. The CDR3 DNA sequence: TGCGCCAGCAGTGAAAGCCGTCCGTCCACAGATACGCAGTATTTT.

This clonotype occurred many times. This chain connects TRBV6-1 to TRBJ2-7; D might be TRBD2 (6 bases). V shed 8 bases and J shed 2 bases, with 13 bases lying between them. The CDR3 is 13 residues long. The V gene's germline CDR1 is MNHNS and CDR2 SASEGT. CDR3 in amino acids: CASGGTLPYEQYF. CDR3 nucleotide sequence: TGTGCCAGCGGAGGGACGCTTCCCTACGAGCAGTACTTC.

This clonotype was seen more than once but under ten times. This chain joins TRBV14 and TRBJ1-1; the D is unclear. The V end was cut by 3 bases, the J end by 7 bases, with 12 bases between. From germline, CDR1 is SGHDN and CDR2 FVKESK. This CDR3 comprises 13 residues. As DNA, the CDR3 is TGTGCCAGCAGCCATAGCAGGCTCGTTGAAGCTTTCTTT. This codes for CASSHSRLVEAFF.

This clonotype was detected ten times or more. CDR3 sequence reads: CASGQASNEKLFF. The CDR3 DNA reads as TGTGCCAGCGGACAAGCCTCTAATGAAAAACTGTTTTTT. V gene TRBV11-2 combines with J gene TRBJ1-4; D might be TRBD1 (5 bases). Germline lookup yields CDR1 SGHAT and CDR2 FQNNGV. V lost 8 bases and J 3 bases, leaving 10 bases between the germline ends. This CDR3 has 13 residues.

At least ten counts were recorded for this clonotype. The chain uses TRBV20-1 and TRBJ2-3, with D possibly matching TRBD2 (6 bases). V was clipped by 6 bases and J by 6 bases, with 19 bases between them. Germline-derived CDR1 and CDR2 are DFQATT and SNEGSKA (reference sequence). The CDR3 is 14 residues long. DNA for the CDR3: TGCAGTGCAACGGGACTTGCCGGAAGTGATACGCAGTATTTT. Residues: CSATGLAGSDTQYF.

Ten or more counts support this clonotype. The chain employs TRBV11-2 and TRBJ2-7; unclear D gene. Germline-derived CDR1 and CDR2 are SGHAT and FQNNGV. The CDR3 totals 12 residues. The germline V and J ends were trimmed by 2 bases and 7 bases, with 9 bases remaining between them. This CDR3 is CASSLRPREQYF. The CDR3 DNA follows: TGTGCCAGCAGCTTAAGGCCTAGGGAGCAGTACTTC.

This clonotype was recorded many times. The J gene is TRBJ1-6, the V gene TRBV2, with a possible D match to TRBD1 (6 bases). V was trimmed by 6 bases and J by 11 bases, leaving 20 bases between them. The CDR3 loop spans 15 amino acids. Per the germline V gene, CDR1 is SNHLY and CDR2 is FYNNEI. The CDR3 sequence is CASSGGPGAGPPLHF. The CDR3 nucleotides read TGTGCCAGCAGCGGGGGGCCAGGGGCTGGGCCACCCCTCCACTTT.

This chain uses TRBV6-5 with TRBJ1-3; D not certain. V was pared by 3 bases and J by 5 bases, with 2 bases between. This CDR3 is built from 11 residues. Germline V lookup: CDR1 MNHEY, CDR2 SVGAGI. This CDR3 reads CASSYRNTIYF. The CDR3 DNA reads as TGTGCCAGCAGTTATAGAAACACCATATATTTT.

J is TRBJ2-3 and V is TRBV27, with 8 positions matching TRBD2. The CDR3 totals 14 residues. Looked up from germline, CDR1 is MNHEY and CDR2 is SMNVEV (reference sequence). Trimming cost V 3 bases and J 8 bases; bases outside gene matches: 7. The CDR3 reads CASSFSGKEGTQYF. The CDR3, as DNA: TGTGCCAGCAGTTTTAGCGGGAAAGAGGGTACGCAGTATTTT.

This clonotype was observed at least ten times. The rearrangement uses TRBV2 and TRBJ1-4, with D unresolved. The germline V gene has CDR1 SNHLY and CDR2 FYNNEI. The CDR3 is 14 amino acids. The V end lost 2 bases, the J end lost 8 bases, and 12 bases lay between the germline ends. CDR3 coding DNA: TGTGCCAGCAGTGAAACCCTCTTCGGGGAAAAACTGTTTTTT. Its translation is CASSETLFGEKLFF.

A few counts support this clonotype. The V call is TRBV7-9, the J call TRBJ2-1; D possibly uses TRBD1 or TRBD2 (5 bases each). The germline V and J ends were trimmed by 1 base and 10 bases, with 11 bases remaining between them. The CDR3 runs to 13 residues. Per the germline V gene, CDR1 is SEHNR and CDR2 is FQNEAQ (reference sequence). The CDR3: CASSLVNEGEQFF. As DNA, the CDR3 is TGTGCCAGCAGCTTAGTGAATGAGGGGGAGCAGTTCTTC.

The chain recombines TRBV28 with TRBJ2-7; 12 bases map to TRBD2. V was pared by 5 bases and J by 9 bases, with 5 bases of the junction left unmatched. The CDR3 length is 13 residues. Germline V gives CDR1 MDHEN, CDR2 SYDVKM. The CDR3, as DNA: TGTGCCAGCAGTGAGGGACTAGCGGGCCTGCAGTACTTC. Protein: CASSEGLAGLQYF.

This clonotype was seen a handful of times. The V and J genes are TRBV28 and TRBJ2-3; TRBD2 aligns across 10 bases. CDR1 and CDR2 (germline): MDHEN, SYDVKM. The CDR3 is 17 residues long. The V segment lost 7 bases and the J segment 0 bases; nucleotides outside the gene matches: 10. DNA for the CDR3: TGTGCCAGCACCGTCATAAGCGGGAGGGCCAGCACAGATACGCAGTATTTT. It encodes CASTVISGRASTDTQYF.

This clonotype was observed at least ten times. V is TRBV7-2 and J is TRBJ2-5; no reliable D call. The CDR3 totals 13 residues. The germline V and J ends were trimmed by 5 bases and 0 bases, with 7 bases remaining between them. Per the germline V gene, CDR1 is SGHTA and CDR2 is FQGNSA. The CDR3 sequence is CASSGPNQETQYF. CDR3 sequence (DNA): TGTGCCAGCAGCGGGCCTAACCAAGAGACCCAGTACTTC. Combining the CDR3 with reference TRBV7-2 and TRBJ2-5 gives the whole variable domain GAGVSQSPSNKVTEKGKDVELRCDPISGHTALYWYRQSLGQGLEFLIYFQGNSAPDKSGLPSDRFSAERTGGSVSTLTIQRTQQEDSAVYLCASSGPNQETQYFGPGTRLLVL.

This clonotype was counted a few times. The J gene is TRBJ2-3, the V gene TRBV7-7; 10 bases are a match to TRBD1. The CDR3 covers 14 residues. In germline, CDR1 is SSHAT, CDR2 FNYEAQ (reference sequence). V was pared by 5 bases and J by 4 bases, with 3 bases of the junction left unmatched. This CDR3 is CASSRGQGSDTQYF. The CDR3 DNA follows: TGTGCCAGCAGCCGGGGACAGGGGTCAGATACGCAGTATTTT.

Turning to this clonotype: Just one base apart from a much larger clone, this may be a read error. The rearrangement links TRBV7-3 to TRBJ1-1; tentatively, D is TRBD1 (5 bases). The germline V gene encodes CDR1 SGHTA and CDR2 FQGTGA. This CDR3 is 14 amino acids long. The CDR3 sequence is CASSSGHANTEVFF. CDR3 nucleotides: TGTGCCAGCAGCTCCGGACACGCAAACACTGAAGTTTTCTTT.

J is TRBJ1-3 and V is TRBV29-1, with 8 bases lining up with TRBD1. This CDR3 has 12 residues. V lost 7 bases to trimming and J lost 4 bases; unmatched junction nucleotides: 3. Germline CDR1 SQVTM, CDR2 ANQGSEA. CDR3: CSGRTGGNTIYF. CDR3 bases: TGCAGCGGTCGGACAGGGGGAAACACCATATATTTT. Full variable domain (remainder filled in from reference TRBV29-1 and TRBJ1-3): SAVISQKPSRDICQRGTSLTIQCQVDSQVTMMFWYRQQPGQSLTLIATANQGSEATYESGFVIDKFPISRPNLTFSTLTVSNMSPEDSSIYLCSGRTGGNTIYFGEGSWLTVV.